This T cell receptor beta chain was profiled in a study of T cells after yellow fever vaccination (dated by TCRdb to 2018 to 2020). With respect to the entire study: The SMART-Seq v4 Ultra Low Input RNA kit was used to prepare libraries from fractions with low cell numbers. To track T-cell clones before and after primary and booster YFV17D yellow fever vaccination, bulk TCR alpha and beta repertoires were sequenced longitudinally. Two healthy male donors made up the cohort, one aged 18 to 30 years and the other aged 30 to 39 years. Bulk PBMC replicates and cell subsets were isolated from blood drawn at multiple timepoints before and after both primary and secondary immunization. On the study overall, not on this receptor specifically: A small fraction of clonotypes appeared in both the CD4 and CD8 compartments, likely as a result of convergent recombination. The secondary T-cell response was found to be weaker but faster than the primary response, with a peak reached on day 5 rather than on day 15. Because only a couple of donors were included in the study, the extent to which the findings can be generalized is limited. After the booster, most clones that had expanded after primary vaccination were detected again (almost 97% of CD4 and more than 80% of CD8), suggesting broad maintenance of memory. FACS-sorted repertoires could contain abundant contaminating clonotypes from the bulk population, so computational filtering was required.

According to the study, the label for this sample's treatment or condition signals: live attenuated yellow fever vaccine strain. Two biological replicates of bulk PBMCs were collected at each blood-draw timepoint. PBMCs were isolated from peripheral blood using a standard Ficoll-Paque protocol. TriZol was used to extract RNA from bulk PBMCs, CD4 and CD8 fractions, and dextramer-positive and dextramer-negative fractions. The data were produced on an Illumina NovaSeq 6000. Synthesis of TCR cDNA relied on 5'RACE template switching, a step that introduced a universal primer site along with unique molecular identifiers. cDNA synthesis was primed from both the TCR alpha and TCR beta constant segments. Two PCR steps were used to amplify libraries, with sample barcodes and sequencing adapters being added in the second step. Libraries were sequenced on Illumina HiSeq 2500 (2x100 bp) or NovaSeq (2x150 bp). The published analysis was carried out like this. Demultiplexing of reads and collapsing into UMI consensus sequences were performed with MIGEC, and V(D)J alignment was carried out with MiXCR. Vaccine-responding clonotypes were defined with edgeR using replicate PBMC samples, requiring FDR below 0.01 and a log2 fold change above 5 up to day 15. CD4 or CD8 identity was assigned to each bulk clonotype according to whether the clonotype was present at higher abundance in the sequenced CD4 repertoire or the sequenced CD8 repertoire. Using fastp at Q25 and MiXCR, TCRdb reprocessed the public reads and kept productive beta chains. Each entry is one CDR3 protein sequence, shown with its most common DNA and genes. None of the V and J calls come from the authors' own analysis; TCRdb made them. In this sample the table shows some 350,000 distinct CDR3 sequences, about 4% of which occur a single time. Together, the top ten hold 20% to 25% of the sample.

Notes on this clonotype: Its antigen is still unknown. No per-base quality is available; no much larger clone lies one base away.

The CDR3 holds 13 amino acids from the cysteine to the phenylalanine. Of all the DNA, just the CDR3 is kept, 39 bases in frame from base 1. Compared with germline, V lacks 5 bases and J lacks 6 bases; bases without a gene match: 5. The chain employs TRBV12-3 or TRBV12-4 and TRBJ2-3; 7 nucleotides in the junction match TRBD1. The source of this sequence is a man in his late teens or twenties who received the YFV17D yellow fever vaccine. Specimen: PBMCs, collected 5 days after the yellow fever booster vaccination. CDR3 sequence: CASSGQVGDTQYF. In nucleotide form, the sequence is TGTGCCAGCAGTGGACAGGTGGGGGATACGCAGTATTTT.